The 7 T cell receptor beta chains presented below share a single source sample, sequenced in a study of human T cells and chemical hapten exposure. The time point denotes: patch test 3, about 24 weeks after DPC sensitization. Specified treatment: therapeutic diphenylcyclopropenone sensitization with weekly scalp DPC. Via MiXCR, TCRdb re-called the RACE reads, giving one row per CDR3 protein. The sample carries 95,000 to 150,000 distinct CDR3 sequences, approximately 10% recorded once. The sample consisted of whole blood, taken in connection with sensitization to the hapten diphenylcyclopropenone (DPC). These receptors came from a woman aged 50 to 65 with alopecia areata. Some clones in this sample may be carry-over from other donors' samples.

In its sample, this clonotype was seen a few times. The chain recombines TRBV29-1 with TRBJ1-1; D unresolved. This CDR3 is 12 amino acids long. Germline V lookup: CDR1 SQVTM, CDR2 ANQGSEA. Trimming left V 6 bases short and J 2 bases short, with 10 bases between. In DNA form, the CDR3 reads TGCAGCGTAGAACAGCGAAACACTGAAGCTTTCTTT. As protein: CSVEQRNTEAFF. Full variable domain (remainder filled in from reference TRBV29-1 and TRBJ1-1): SAVISQKPSRDICQRGTSLTIQCQVDSQVTMMFWYRQQPGQSLTLIATANQGSEATYESGFVIDKFPISRPNLTFSTLTVSNMSPEDSSIYLCSVEQRNTEAFFGQGTRLTVV.

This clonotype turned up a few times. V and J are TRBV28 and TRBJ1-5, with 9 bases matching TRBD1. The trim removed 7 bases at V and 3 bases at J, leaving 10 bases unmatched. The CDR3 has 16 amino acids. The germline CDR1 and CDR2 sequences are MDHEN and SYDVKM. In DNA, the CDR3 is TGTGCCAGCACCCACAGGACAGGGGCCCACAATCAGCCCCAGCATTTT. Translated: CASTHRTGAHNQPQHF.

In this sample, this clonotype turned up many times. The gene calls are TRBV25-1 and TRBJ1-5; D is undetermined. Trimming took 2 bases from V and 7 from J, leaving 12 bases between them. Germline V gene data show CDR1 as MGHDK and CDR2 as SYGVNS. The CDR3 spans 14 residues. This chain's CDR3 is CASSEDGRGQPQHF. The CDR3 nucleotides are TGTGCCAGCAGTGAAGACGGGCGAGGGCAGCCCCAGCATTTT.

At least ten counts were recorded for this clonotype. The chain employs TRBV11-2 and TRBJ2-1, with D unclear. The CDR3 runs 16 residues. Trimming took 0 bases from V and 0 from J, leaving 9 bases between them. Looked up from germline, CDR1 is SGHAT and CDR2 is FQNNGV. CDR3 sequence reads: CASSLDPESSYNEQFF. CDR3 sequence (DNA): TGTGCCAGCAGCTTAGACCCCGAGTCCTCCTACAATGAGCAGTTCTTC.

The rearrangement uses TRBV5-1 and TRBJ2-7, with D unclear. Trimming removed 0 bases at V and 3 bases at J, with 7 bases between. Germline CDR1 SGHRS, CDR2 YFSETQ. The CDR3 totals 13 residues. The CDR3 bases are TGCGCCAGCAGCTTGGCCCTAGTCTACGAGCAGTACTTC. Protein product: CASSLALVYEQYF.

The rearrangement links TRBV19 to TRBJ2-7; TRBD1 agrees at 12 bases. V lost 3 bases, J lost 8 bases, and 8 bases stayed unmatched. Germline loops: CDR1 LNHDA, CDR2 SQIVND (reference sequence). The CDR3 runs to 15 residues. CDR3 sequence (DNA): TGTGCCAGTAGTATCAGCCGGGACAGGGGGCAGAAGCAGTACTTC. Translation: CASSISRDRGQKQYF.

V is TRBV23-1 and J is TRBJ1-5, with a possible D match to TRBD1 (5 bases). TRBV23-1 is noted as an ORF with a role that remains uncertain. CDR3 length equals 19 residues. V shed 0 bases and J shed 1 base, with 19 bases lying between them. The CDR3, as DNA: TGCGCCAGCAGTCAATCGGGGCAGTGTAGGAGGGGAAGCAATCAGCCCCAGCATTTT. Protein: CASSQSGQCRRGSNQPQHF.